This TCR beta chain was obtained from a study of T cell responses to AZD1222 COVID-19 vaccine. CDR1 is ENHRY and CDR2 is SYGVKD in the germline V gene. The CDR3 is made up of 13 amino acids. With 11 bases removed from V and 2 bases from J, the gap between germline ends came to 12 bases. The assay was immunoSEQ multiplex PCR, and TCRdb's table has in-frame clones only and misses some. The table lists 160,000 or so clones, roughly nine tenths of them singletons. Points from the study as a whole: At baseline, just a handful of AZD1222 recipients tested seropositive. At 160-218 and 743-854, vaccine-associated CD4 TCRs were dominant, and they spanned spike. Most donors were white British, females outnumbered males, and clonal diversity was possibly underestimated.

In regard to this clone: What it recognizes is unknown.

This sequence originates from an adult in good health. The chain recombines TRBV10-3 with TRBJ2-2; the D gene is possibly TRBD1 (6 bases). The sequences come from peripheral blood, collected on day 0 of AZD1222 vaccination. CDR3 sequence reads: CAVPGHNTGELFF. As DNA, the CDR3 is TGTGCCGTGCCGGGACACAACACCGGGGAGCTGTTTTTT.